The 6 T cell receptor beta chains given below trace back to one sample, sequenced in a study of T-cell reconstitution after alpha-beta-depleted transplantation in children. Unique molecular identifiers were built into the TCRbeta library. TCRdb re-called the PCR reads with MiXCR, one entry per CDR3 protein. This repertoire shows 500,000 to 600,000 distinct CDR3 sequences, around 17% found once; its top ten account for 3.3%. The starting material was PBMCs from the stem cell graft donor, obtained from the stem cell graft. The origin of the receptors is a human donor who donated a stem cell graft to a child with acute lymphoblastic leukemia.

This chain links TRBV19 with TRBJ2-7, with TRBD1 as a possible D gene (5 bases). This CDR3 comprises 14 residues. Trimming left V 5 bases short and J 7 bases short, with 18 bases between. The germline V gene encodes CDR1 LNHDA and CDR2 SQIVND (reference sequence). As DNA, the CDR3 is TGTGCCAGTAGTTCTGGACATCTCGGTATGGAGCAGTACTTC. Translated, it gives CASSSGHLGMEQYF. Looking up the rest from reference TRBV19 and TRBJ2-7 gives the full variable domain: DGGITQSPKYLFRKEGQNVTLSCEQNLNHDAMYWYRQDPGQGLRLIYYSQIVNDFQKGDIAEGYSVSREKKESFPLTVTSAQKNPTAFYLCASSSGHLGMEQYFGPGTRLTVT.

There are a few counts of this clonotype. V usage is TRBV16 and J usage is TRBJ2-7; 8 bases are shared with TRBD2. Germline V CDR1 and CDR2: KGHSY, FQNENV. V gave up 1 base and J gave up 3 bases; unmatched junction bases: 5. The CDR3 totals 15 residues. In DNA form, the CDR3 reads TGTGCCAGCAGCCAATTTGAACTAGCGGACTACGAGCAGTACTTC. It specifies CASSQFELADYEQYF.

The chain links TRBV4-1 to TRBJ2-5, with 7 bases lining up with TRBD1. The ends lost 5 bases at V and 5 bases at J; junction bases unmatched: 8. This CDR3 contains 14 residues. The germline V gene has CDR1 MGHRA and CDR2 YSYEKL. CDR3: CASSFLGGAETQYF. The CDR3 DNA reads TGCGCCAGCAGCTTCCTAGGGGGCGCCGAGACCCAGTACTTC.

The chain employs TRBV5-4 and TRBJ1-1; D unresolved. The CDR3 contains 16 residues. Germline V gene sequence: CDR1 SGHNT, CDR2 YYREEE (reference sequence). V was clipped by 2 bases and J by 0 bases, with 14 bases between them. The CDR3 DNA follows: TGTGCCAGCAGCTTCCGCCGAACAGCTTTGAACACTGAAGCTTTCTTT. Its protein is CASSFRRTALNTEAFF.

There are a few counts of this clonotype. The chain links TRBV27 to TRBJ2-7; unclear D gene. The CDR3 totals 12 residues. Per the germline V gene, CDR1 is MNHEY and CDR2 is SMNVEV (reference sequence). Trimming removed 7 bases from V and 1 base from J, with 8 bases in between. The CDR3 protein is CASMSYSYEQYF. DNA for the CDR3: TGTGCCAGCATGAGTTATTCCTACGAGCAGTACTTC.

This clonotype has more than one count but fewer than ten. V gene TRBV9 combines with J gene TRBJ2-7, with TRBD2 matching 12 bases. V lost 4 bases to trimming and J lost 2 bases; unmatched junction nucleotides: 4. Germline V lookup: CDR1 SGDLS, CDR2 YYNGEE. The CDR3 runs 15 residues. The CDR3 coding sequence is TGTGCCAGCAGCATGGGACTAGCGGGTCCCTACGAGCAGTACTTC. It is translated as CASSMGLAGPYEQYF. Variable domain in full (rest from reference TRBV9 and TRBJ2-7): DSGVTQTPKHLITATGQRVTLRCSPRSGDLSVYWYQQSLDQGLQFLIQYYNGEERAKGNILERFSAQQFPDLHSELNLSSLELGDSALYFCASSMGLAGPYEQYFGPGTRLTVT.